The rows below give T cell receptor beta chains drawn from one sample of a study of cytomegalovirus exposure and HLA in healthy donors. Repertoires were generated with immunoSEQ multiplex PCR, while TCRdb's copy carries only in-frame clones and drops some. The sample yields about 190,000 clones, 70% to 75% seen once. Sequenced input: PBMCs. The receptors were sampled from a woman under 40 in good health and CMV-seropositive. Each CDR3 is given with its conserved first and last residue. The D gene is left open where the match is weak. Clone size is shown for a subset of rows, as once, few, many or a class of expanded clone.

>TRBD2|TRBJ2-5|NA|TRBV5-4
CASSLRTSGQETQYF
TGTGCCAGCAGCTTACGGACTAGCGGACAAGAGACCCAGTACTTC
>TRBD2|TRBJ2-7|NA|TRBV5-1
CASSRTPPGGTYEQYF
TGCGCCAGCAGCCGAACCCCCCCGGGAGGTACCTACGAGCAGTACTTC
>TRBD2|TRBJ2-5|few|TRBV7-9
CASSLPGLAGRQETQYF
TGTGCCAGCAGCTTGCCGGGACTAGCGGGGCGCCAAGAGACCCAGTACTTC
>TRBD1|TRBJ1-4|NA|TRBV11-2
CASSPWDSSTNEKLFF
TGTGCCAGCAGCCCCTGGGACAGCTCAACTAATGAAAAACTGTTTTTT
>TRBD2|TRBJ2-7|once|TRBV6-1
CASSGIAGGHEQYF
TGTGCCAGCAGTGGAATAGCGGGAGGCCACGAGCAGTACTTC
>NA|TRBJ2-1|NA|TRBV6-1
CARRTRGRSHEQFF
TGTGCCAGACGCACTAGAGGGAGGAGCCATGAGCAGTTCTTC
>TRBD2|TRBJ2-1|NA|TRBV19
CASSIGGLAGISLDEQFF
TGTGCCAGTAGTATCGGGGGACTAGCGGGAATCTCCCTAGATGAGCAGTTCTTC
>TRBD1|TRBJ2-7|few|TRBV15
CATSRVAGGAYEQYF
TGTGCCACCAGCAGAGTGGCAGGGGGCGCCTACGAGCAGTACTTC
>NA|TRBJ2-5|few|TRBV2
CASSAYLQETQYF
TGTGCCAGCAGTGCCTATTTACAAGAGACCCAGTACTTC
>TRBD2|TRBJ2-2|few|TRBV28
CASSPTSGRAWGELFF
TGTGCCAGCAGTCCAACTAGCGGGAGGGCCTGGGGGGAGCTGTTTTTT
>TRBD1|TRBJ1-3|few|TRBV10-1
CASNLTGPDFLSGNTIYF
TGCGCCAGCAACTTGACAGGGCCCGACTTTTTATCTGGAAACACCATATATTTT
>TRBD1|TRBJ2-5|NA|TRBV10-3
CAIGRDREWGEYF
TGTGCCATCGGGAGGGACAGGGAGTGGGGGGAGTACTTC
>TRBD1|TRBJ1-4|NA|TRBV19
CASSAPGRGREKLFF
TGTGCCAGTAGTGCTCCAGGCAGGGGGCGTGAAAAACTGTTTTTT
>NA|TRBJ2-1|NA|TRBV5-1
CASSLVGGSSYNEQFF
TGCGCCAGCAGCTTGGTAGGTGGGAGCTCCTACAATGAGCAGTTCTTC
>TRBD1|TRBJ2-7|NA|TRBV25-1
CASTGTGTYEQYF
TGTGCCAGTACCGGGACAGGCACCTACGAGCAGTACTTC
>TRBD1|TRBJ2-6|NA|TRBV28
CATTDRVPGANVLTF
TGTGCCACCACGGACAGGGTGCCTGGGGCCAACGTCCTGACTTTC
>TRBD1|TRBJ1-2|NA|TRBV5-1
CASSAPGQAYGYTF
TGCGCCAGCAGCGCCCCGGGACAGGCCTATGGCTACACCTTC
>TRBD2|TRBJ2-5|NA|TRBV15
CATAYWTSGRETQYF
TGTGCCACCGCATACTGGACTAGCGGGAGGGAGACCCAGTACTTC
>NA|TRBJ2-1|NA|TRBV5-1
CASSLVDFNEQFF
TGCGCCAGCAGCCTGGTCGACTTCAATGAGCAGTTCTTC
>TRBD2|TRBJ2-3|NA|TRBV6-5
CATKRLADTDTQYF
TGTGCCACAAAGCGGCTAGCGGACACAGATACGCAGTATTTT
>NA|TRBJ1-2|NA|TRBV18
CASSPPSRRGYGYTF
TGTGCCAGCTCACCACCTTCTCGACGGGGCTATGGCTACACCTTC
>TRBD2|TRBJ2-3|NA|TRBV5-6
CASSPGLAGEIDTQYF
TGTGCCAGCAGCCCGGGACTAGCGGGAGAAATAGATACGCAGTATTTT
>NA|TRBJ2-1|NA|TRBV14
CASSPLAGRSSNEQFF
TGTGCCAGCAGCCCGTTGGCCGGGAGAAGTAGCAATGAGCAGTTCTTC
>NA|TRBJ2-7|NA|TRBV14
CASAPGNYEQYF
TGTGCCAGCGCTCCGGGGAATTACGAGCAGTACTTC
>TRBD1|TRBJ2-2|NA|TRBV7-9
CASSPGTGDTGELFF
TGTGCCAGCAGCCCCGGGACAGGGGACACCGGGGAGCTGTTTTTT
>TRBD2|TRBJ2-1|NA|TRBV5-1
CASSWTLAGANEQFF
TGCGCCAGCAGCTGGACCCTTGCGGGAGCCAATGAGCAGTTCTTC
>NA|TRBJ2-7|NA|TRBV27
CASSSAGTPYEQYF
TGTGCCAGCAGTTCAGCCGGGACACCCTACGAGCAGTACTTC
>TRBD1|TRBJ2-1|few|TRBV7-2
CASSWGQASDEQFF
TGTGCCAGCTCCTGGGGACAGGCTTCTGATGAGCAGTTCTTC
>TRBD1|TRBJ2-7|NA|TRBV9
CASSVEPGGEQYF
TGTGCCAGCAGCGTAGAACCAGGGGGCGAGCAGTACTTC
>NA|TRBJ1-2|NA|TRBV27
CASSGGQIYGYTF
TGTGCCAGCAGTGGTGGACAGATTTATGGCTACACCTTC
>TRBD1|TRBJ1-1|NA|TRBV7-2
CASSFLRDRDTEAFF
TGTGCCAGCAGCTTCCTCCGGGACAGGGACACTGAAGCTTTCTTT
>TRBD2|TRBJ2-7|NA|TRBV11-3
CASSALAGASEQYF
TGTGCCAGCAGCGCTCTAGCGGGAGCATCCGAGCAGTACTTC
>TRBD1|TRBJ1-4|few|TRBV27
CASSLSRTGLTNEKLFF
TGTGCCAGCAGTTTATCGAGGACAGGGCTTACTAATGAAAAACTGTTTTTT